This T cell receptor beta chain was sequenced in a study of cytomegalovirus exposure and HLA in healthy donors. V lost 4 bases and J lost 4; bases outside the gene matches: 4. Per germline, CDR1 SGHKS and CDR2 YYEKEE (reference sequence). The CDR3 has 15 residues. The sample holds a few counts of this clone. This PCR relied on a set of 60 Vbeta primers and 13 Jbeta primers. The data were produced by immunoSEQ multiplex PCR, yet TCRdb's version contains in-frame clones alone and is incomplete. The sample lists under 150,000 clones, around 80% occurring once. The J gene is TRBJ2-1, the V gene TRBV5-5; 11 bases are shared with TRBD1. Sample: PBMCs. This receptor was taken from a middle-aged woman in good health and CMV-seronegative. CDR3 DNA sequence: TGTGCCAGCAGCGTGGACAGGGGGCCTTACAATGAGCAGTTCTTC. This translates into CASSVDRGPYNEQFF.